Sequencing of this T cell receptor (beta chain) was carried out in a study of cytomegalovirus exposure and HLA in healthy donors. The V end was cut by 6 bases, the J end by 2 bases, with 14 bases between. Germline CDR1 reads MGHDK; CDR2 reads SYGVNS. The CDR3 is 15 residues long. The donors were members of the approximately 130-subject validation cohort (separate from the approximately 670-subject first cohort). Measured with immunoSEQ multiplex PCR; TCRdb has only the in-frame clones, and not every one. The sample has fewer than 75,000 clones, 90% to 95% seen once. This rearrangement joins TRBV25-1 to TRBJ1-5; D is uncertain. Sequencing input: PBMCs. The receptor comes from a woman between 18 and 29 years old in good health and CMV-seropositive. This CDR3 is CASSLVHPGNQPQHF. CDR3 bases: TGTGCCAGCAGCCTGGTCCACCCAGGCAATCAGCCCCAGCATTTT.